This T cell receptor beta chain was recorded in a study of blood T cell repertoires in COVID-19. Study overall: Researchers got acute and convalescent COVID-19 samples from the United States, Italy and Spain.

CDR3 length: 16 residues. The germline V and J ends were trimmed by 0 bases and 2 bases, with 11 bases remaining between them. Germline V gene data show CDR1 as SGHRS and CDR2 as YFSETQ. Original analysis: From reference gene primer amplification, estimates of nucleated cell counts were derived. Clones were sequenced by immunoSEQ multiplex PCR, and TCRdb holds only the in-frame ones, with some missing. The V and J calls and clone size come from that table; D and trimming were worked out from the DNA. The data show 250,000 to 350,000 clones, with around 85% seen just once and about 1.6% held by the top ten. In Seattle, patients joined the study during active infection and were tracked longitudinally.

V usage is TRBV5-1 and J usage is TRBJ2-2; D perhaps matches TRBD2 (6 bases). The source material was peripheral blood. The TCR originated in a human donor with COVID-19, enrolled during active disease. The donor label of this sample is uncertain. The CDR3 coding sequence is TGCGCCAGCAGCTTGGACGGGAGTACCAACACCGGGGAGCTGTTTTTT. Its translation: CASSLDGSTNTGELFF.